A selection of T cell receptor beta chains follows, all from one sample in a study of blood T cell repertoires in COVID-19. Method: immunoSEQ multiplex PCR; TCRdb's copy keeps in-frame clones and lacks some. Seen here are a few hundred thousand clones, 89% observed once, and the top ten hold about 6%. The sequenced sample consisted of peripheral blood. The receptors derive from a man aged 18 to 29 who had recovered from COVID-19. Both conserved end residues are part of each CDR3.

15	TRBV27	CASSLSSGLTYEQYF
13	TRBV5-1	CATRPSDSYGYTF
15	TRBV18	CASSTGQGAYNEQFF
14	TRBV6-2/TRBV6-3	CASSSGGETDTQYF
16	TRBV4-1	CASSQEERGGTDTQYF
13	TRBV29-1	CSVEDNGLTEAFF
14	TRBV2	CASSEDRRGTEAFF
13	TRBV29-1	CSVLDDRNTEAFF
15	TRBV6-6	CASRMGTATNEKLFF
14	TRBV5-1	CASSMTDPNYGYTF
13	TRBV10-1	CASSPGYTDTQYF
15	TRBV11-2	CASSLNGGRTNEQFF
15	TRBV6-6	CASSYVIGASYEQYF
16	TRBV7-9	CASSSVDRERSYEQYF
15	TRBV9	CASSASGRAYNEQFF
13	TRBV19	CATFDALNTEAFF
14	TRBV6-1	CASSDTGLTDTQYF
19	TRBV7-6	CASSPGLAGALTFYNEQFF
15	TRBV19	CASSIDRARGDGYTF
11	TRBV10-3	CAISLGSEQFF